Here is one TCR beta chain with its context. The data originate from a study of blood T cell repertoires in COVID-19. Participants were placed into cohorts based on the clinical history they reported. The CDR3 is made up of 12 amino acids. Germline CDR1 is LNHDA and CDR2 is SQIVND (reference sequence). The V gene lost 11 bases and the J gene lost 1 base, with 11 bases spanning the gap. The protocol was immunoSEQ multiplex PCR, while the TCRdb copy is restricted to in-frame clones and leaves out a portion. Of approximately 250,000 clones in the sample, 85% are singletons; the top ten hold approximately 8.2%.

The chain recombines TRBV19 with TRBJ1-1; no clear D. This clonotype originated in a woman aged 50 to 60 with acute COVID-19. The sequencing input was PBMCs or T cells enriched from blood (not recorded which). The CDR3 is CACYSQNTEAFF. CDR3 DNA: TGTGCCTGCTACAGCCAGAACACTGAAGCTTTCTTT.